Following are 7 T cell receptor beta chains from one sample sequenced in a study of blood T cell repertoires in COVID-19. TCRdb keeps only in-frame clones here, not all; method: immunoSEQ multiplex PCR. The sample consists of 250,000 to 300,000 clones, about four fifths of them appearing once. The sequencing sample was made of peripheral blood. Receptors originate from a woman aged 55-69 years with active or convalescent COVID-19.

This clone was counted once. The chain has TRBV30 and TRBJ2-5; 8 positions agree with TRBD1. The CDR3 is made up of 15 amino acids. CDR1 is GTSNPN and CDR2 is SVGIG in the germline V gene (reference sequence). J gave up 2 bases and V 2 bases, and 7 bases lay outside the gene matches. The CDR3 protein is CAWSRTGIFQETQYF. CDR3 nucleotide sequence: TGTGCCTGGAGTCGGACAGGGATTTTTCAAGAGACCCAGTACTTC.

On this clone: The same CDR3 also results from other DNA sequences found in this sample. The CDR3 DNA is TGTGCCAGCAGCCGTCAGGGGGCAAGTGGAAACACCATATATTTT. As protein: CASSRQGASGNTIYF. This sequence joins TRBV7-9 and TRBJ1-3, with 8 nucleotides matching TRBD1. V shed 5 bases and J 3 bases; nucleotides not matched to a gene: 6. This CDR3 spans 15 amino acids. CDR1 and CDR2 from the germline V gene are SEHNR and FQNEAQ (reference sequence).

The genes are TRBV4-2 and TRBJ2-3, with D perhaps matching TRBD2 (6 bases). Trimming took 0 bases from V and 2 from J, leaving 12 bases between them. This CDR3 is built from 16 residues. CDR1 and CDR2 (germline): LGHNA, YNFKEQ. CDR3 amino acids: CASSQDRAGITDTQYF. The CDR3 nucleotides read TGTGCCAGCAGCCAAGATCGGGCGGGGATCACAGATACGCAGTATTTT.

The chain has TRBV9 and TRBJ1-1, with 7 bases lining up with TRBD1. The CDR3 sequence is 22 residues long. V lost 3 bases, J lost 3 bases, and 29 bases stayed unmatched. CDR1 and CDR2 from the germline V gene are SGDLS and YYNGEE. CDR3 in amino acids: CASSERGTAGPPLSSADTEAFF. In DNA form, the CDR3 reads TGTGCCAGCAGCGAGAGAGGGACAGCAGGACCTCCGCTGAGTTCGGCGGACACTGAAGCTTTCTTT.

This chain uses TRBV25-1 with TRBJ2-3, with D possibly being TRBD2 (5 bases). Trimming took off 7 bases at V and 2 bases at J, with 13 bases between the two ends. Germline V lookup: CDR1 MGHDK, CDR2 SYGVNS. The CDR3 loop spans 14 amino acids. This chain's CDR3 is CASTETGFTDTQYF. CDR3 coding DNA: TGTGCCAGCACGGAAACGGGGTTCACAGATACGCAGTATTTT.

This clone was found a few times. The chain is built from TRBV10-2 and TRBJ1-5; no definite D call. This CDR3 has 14 amino acids. Per germline, CDR1 WSHSY and CDR2 SAAADI. With 8 bases removed from V and 0 bases from J, the gap between germline ends came to 11 bases. As DNA, the CDR3 is TGCGCCAGCGGGCGGGTTTTTAGCAATCAGCCCCAGCATTTT. It encodes CASGRVFSNQPQHF.

The chain couples TRBV6-5 to TRBJ2-1, with a possible D match to TRBD1 (5 bases). The V gene lost 8 bases and the J gene lost 5 bases, with 10 bases spanning the gap. CDR1 MNHEY and CDR2 SVGAGI come from the germline V gene. This CDR3 is built from 12 residues. The CDR3 bases are TGTGCCAGCGGGGCCGAGAACAATGAGCAGTTCTTC. This sequence encodes CASGAENNEQFF.